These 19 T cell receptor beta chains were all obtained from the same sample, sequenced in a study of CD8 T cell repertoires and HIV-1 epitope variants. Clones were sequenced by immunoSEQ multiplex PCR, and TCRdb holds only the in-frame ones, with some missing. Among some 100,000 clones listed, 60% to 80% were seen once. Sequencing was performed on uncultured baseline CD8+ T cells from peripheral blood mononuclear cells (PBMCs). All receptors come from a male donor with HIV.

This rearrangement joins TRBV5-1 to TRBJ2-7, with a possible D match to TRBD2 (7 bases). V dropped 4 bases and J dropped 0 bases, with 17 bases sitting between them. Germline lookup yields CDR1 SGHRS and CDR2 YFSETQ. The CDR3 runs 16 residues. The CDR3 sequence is CASSIQGLAASYEQYF. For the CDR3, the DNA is TGCGCCAGCAGCATCCAGGGGCTAGCGGCCTCCTACGAGCAGTACTTC.

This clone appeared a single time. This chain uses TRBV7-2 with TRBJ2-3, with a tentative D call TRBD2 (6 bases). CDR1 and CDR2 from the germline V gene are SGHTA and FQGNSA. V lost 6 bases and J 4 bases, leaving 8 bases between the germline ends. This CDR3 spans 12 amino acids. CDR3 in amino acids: CASREGPDTQYF. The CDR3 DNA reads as TGTGCCAGCAGGGAGGGGCCAGATACGCAGTATTTT.

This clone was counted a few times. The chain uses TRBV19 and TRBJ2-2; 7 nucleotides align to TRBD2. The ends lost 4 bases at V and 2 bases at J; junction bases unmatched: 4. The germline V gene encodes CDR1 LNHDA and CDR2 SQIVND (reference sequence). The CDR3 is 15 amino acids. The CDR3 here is CASSKAGINTGELFF. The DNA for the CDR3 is TGTGCCAGTAGTAAAGCGGGAATTAACACCGGGGAGCTGTTTTTT.

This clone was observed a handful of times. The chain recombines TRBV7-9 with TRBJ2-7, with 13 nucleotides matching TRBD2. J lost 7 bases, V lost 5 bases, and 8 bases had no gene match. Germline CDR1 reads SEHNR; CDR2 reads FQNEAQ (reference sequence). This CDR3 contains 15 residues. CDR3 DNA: TGTGCCAGCAGCCCCCGGACTAGCGGGAGTGGAGAGCAGTACTTC. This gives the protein CASSPRTSGSGEQYF.

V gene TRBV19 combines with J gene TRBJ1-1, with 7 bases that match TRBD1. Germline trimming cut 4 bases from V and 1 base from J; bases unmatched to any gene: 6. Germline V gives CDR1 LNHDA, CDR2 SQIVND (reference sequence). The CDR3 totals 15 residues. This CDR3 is CASSTGRQGNTEAFF. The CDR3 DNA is TGTGCCAGTAGTACTGGTCGACAGGGGAACACTGAAGCTTTCTTT.

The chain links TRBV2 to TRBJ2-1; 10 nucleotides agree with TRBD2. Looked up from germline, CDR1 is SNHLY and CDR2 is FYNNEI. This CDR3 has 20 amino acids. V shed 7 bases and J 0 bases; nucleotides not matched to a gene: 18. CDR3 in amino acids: CASNGILELAGLSSYNEQFF. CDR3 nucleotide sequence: TGTGCCAGCAACGGGATTCTGGAACTAGCGGGGCTAAGCTCCTACAATGAGCAGTTCTTC.

The CDR3 sequence: CASSEWFSGLAAINSYEQYF. Written as DNA, the CDR3 is TGTGCCAGCAGTGAATGGTTCTCGGGACTAGCGGCCATTAACTCCTACGAGCAGTACTTC. This chain joins TRBV2 and TRBJ2-7; 11 nucleotides line up with TRBD2. CDR1 and CDR2 (germline): SNHLY, FYNNEI. This CDR3 contains 20 residues. The trim removed 2 bases at V and 0 bases at J, leaving 15 bases unmatched.

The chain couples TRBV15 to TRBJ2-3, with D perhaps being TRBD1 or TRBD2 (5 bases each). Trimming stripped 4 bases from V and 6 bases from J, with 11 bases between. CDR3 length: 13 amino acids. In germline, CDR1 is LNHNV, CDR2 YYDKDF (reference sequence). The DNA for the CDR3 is TGTGCCACCAGCACTCGGGGACCCGATACGCAGTATTTT. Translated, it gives CATSTRGPDTQYF.

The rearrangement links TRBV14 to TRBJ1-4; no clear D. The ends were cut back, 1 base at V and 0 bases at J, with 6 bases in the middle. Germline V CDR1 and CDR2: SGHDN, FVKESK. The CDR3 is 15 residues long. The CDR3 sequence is CASSQAAATNEKLFF. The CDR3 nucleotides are TGTGCCAGCAGCCAAGCAGCTGCAACTAATGAAAAACTGTTTTTT. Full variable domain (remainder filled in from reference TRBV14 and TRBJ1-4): EAGVTQFPSHSVIEKGQTVTLRCDPISGHDNLYWYRRVMGKEIKFLLHFVKESKQDESGMPNNRFLAERTGGTYSTLKVQPAELEDSGVYFCASSQAAATNEKLFFGSGTQLSVL.

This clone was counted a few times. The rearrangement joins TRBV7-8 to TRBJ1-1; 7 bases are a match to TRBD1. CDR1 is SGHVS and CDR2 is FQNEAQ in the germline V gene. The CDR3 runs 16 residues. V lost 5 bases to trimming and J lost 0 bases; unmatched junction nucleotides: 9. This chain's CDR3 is CASSLMGQIMNTEAFF. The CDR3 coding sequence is TGTGCCAGCAGCCTCATGGGACAGATCATGAACACTGAAGCTTTCTTT.

The chain's CDR3 is CASSFQTSGYNEQFF. CDR3 bases: TGTGCCAGCAGCTTTCAGACTAGCGGCTACAATGAGCAGTTCTTC. The chain has TRBV5-6 and TRBJ2-1; TRBD2 matches 9 bases. The CDR3 loop spans 15 amino acids. Germline CDR1 SGHDT, CDR2 YYEEEE. Trimming cost V 2 bases and J 3 bases; bases outside gene matches: 3.

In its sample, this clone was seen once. The DNA for the CDR3 is TGTGCCAGCAGTCCCTCGGGTCACTCTTTGGCAAACATTCAGTACTTC. Translated, it gives CASSPSGHSLANIQYF. V and J are TRBV6-6 and TRBJ2-4, with D unclear. Deletions cut 5 bases from V and 6 bases from J, with 20 bases between. The CDR3 runs to 16 residues. Germline V gives CDR1 MNHNY, CDR2 SVGAGI (reference sequence).

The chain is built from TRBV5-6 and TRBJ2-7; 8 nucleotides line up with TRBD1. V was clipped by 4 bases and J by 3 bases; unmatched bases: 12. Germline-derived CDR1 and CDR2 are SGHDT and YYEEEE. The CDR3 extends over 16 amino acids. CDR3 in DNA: TGTGCCAGCAGCCCACTCTCAGGGGGCGCAGACTACGAGCAGTACTTC. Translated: CASSPLSGGADYEQYF.

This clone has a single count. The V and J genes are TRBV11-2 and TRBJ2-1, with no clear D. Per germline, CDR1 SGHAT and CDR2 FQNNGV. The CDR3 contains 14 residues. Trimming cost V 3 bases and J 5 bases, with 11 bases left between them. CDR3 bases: TGTGCCAGCAGCTTCGAACTCCCCCACAATGAGCAGTTCTTC. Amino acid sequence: CASSFELPHNEQFF. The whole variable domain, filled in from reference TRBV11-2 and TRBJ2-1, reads EAGVAQSPRYKIIEKRQSVAFWCNPISGHATLYWYQQILGQGPKLLIQFQNNGVVDDSQLPKDRFSAERLKGVDSTLKIQPAKLEDSAVYLCASSFELPHNEQFFGPGTRLTVL.

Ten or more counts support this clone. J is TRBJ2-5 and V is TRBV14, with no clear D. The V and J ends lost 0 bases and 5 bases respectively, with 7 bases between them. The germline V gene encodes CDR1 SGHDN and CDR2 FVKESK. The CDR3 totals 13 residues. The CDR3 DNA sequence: TGTGCCAGCAGCCAAGACCTTTTGGAGACCCAGTACTTC. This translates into CASSQDLLETQYF.

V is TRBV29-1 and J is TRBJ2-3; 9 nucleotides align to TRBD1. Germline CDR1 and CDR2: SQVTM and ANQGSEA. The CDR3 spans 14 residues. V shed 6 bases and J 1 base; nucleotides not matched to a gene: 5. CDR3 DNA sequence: TGCAGCGTAAAAACAGGGGGCGGCACAGATACGCAGTATTTT. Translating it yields CSVKTGGGTDTQYF.

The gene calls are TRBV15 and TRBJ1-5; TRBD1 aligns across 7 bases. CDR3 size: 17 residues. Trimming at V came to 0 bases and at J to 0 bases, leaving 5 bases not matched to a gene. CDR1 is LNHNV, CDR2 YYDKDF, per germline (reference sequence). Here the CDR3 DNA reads TGTGCCACCAGCAGAGAAACAGGGGCGCATAGCAATCAGCCCCAGCATTTT. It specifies CATSRETGAHSNQPQHF. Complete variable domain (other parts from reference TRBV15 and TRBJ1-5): DAMVIQNPRYQVTQFGKPVTLSCSQTLNHNVMYWYQQKSSQAPKLLFHYYDKDFNNEADTPDNFQSRRPNTSFCFLDIRSPGLGDTAMYLCATSRETGAHSNQPQHFGDGTRLSIL.

This chain's CDR3 is CASSLTPGQGSDTQYF. The CDR3 coding sequence is TGTGCCAGCAGCTTAACGCCGGGACAGGGCTCAGATACGCAGTATTTT. The chain has TRBV7-2 and TRBJ2-3; 9 positions agree with TRBD1. Germline CDR1 SGHTA, CDR2 FQGNSA. The junction had 7 bases not matched to a gene; V was cut back by 2 bases and J by 4 bases. The CDR3 has 16 residues.

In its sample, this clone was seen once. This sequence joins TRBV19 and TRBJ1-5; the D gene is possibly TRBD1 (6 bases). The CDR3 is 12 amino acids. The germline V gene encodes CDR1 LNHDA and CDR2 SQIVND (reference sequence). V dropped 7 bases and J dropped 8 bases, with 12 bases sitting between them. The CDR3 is CASTAGEEPQHF. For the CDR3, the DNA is TGTGCCAGTACGGCAGGGGAGGAGCCCCAGCATTTT.